This T cell receptor (beta chain) was identified in a study of patients and donors after allogeneic stem cell transplantation. TCRdb independently ran MiXCR on the RT-PCR reads; one entry per CDR3 protein. In the table there are roughly 880,000 distinct CDR3 sequences, over 15% of which are singletons. Per germline, CDR1 SGHTA and CDR2 FQGNSA. The CDR3 runs to 11 residues. The V and J ends lost 10 bases and 4 bases respectively, with 10 bases between them. The receptor's source is a human donor who was either an allogeneic HSCT recipient or a stem cell or donor lymphocyte infusion donor (not recorded which). It is not recorded whose cells these are; they may come from a transplant donor. The chain is built from TRBV7-2 and TRBJ2-5; D ambiguous. Specimen: blood, either unsorted or a sorted T cell fraction (not recorded which). Here the CDR3 reads CAIRNVETQYF. The CDR3, as DNA: TGTGCCATCCGCAACGTAGAGACCCAGTACTTC.